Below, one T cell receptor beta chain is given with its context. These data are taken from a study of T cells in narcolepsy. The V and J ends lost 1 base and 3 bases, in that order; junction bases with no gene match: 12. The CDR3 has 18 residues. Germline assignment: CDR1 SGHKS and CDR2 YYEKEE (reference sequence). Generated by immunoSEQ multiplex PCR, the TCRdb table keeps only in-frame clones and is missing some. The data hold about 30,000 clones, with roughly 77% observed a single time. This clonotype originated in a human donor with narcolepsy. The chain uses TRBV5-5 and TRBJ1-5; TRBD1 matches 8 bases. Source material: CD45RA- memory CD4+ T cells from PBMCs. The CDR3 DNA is TGTGCCAGCAGCTTGTTGTTTGTGGACAGGGTTGCCAATCAGCCCCAGCATTTT. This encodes CASSLLFVDRVANQPQHF. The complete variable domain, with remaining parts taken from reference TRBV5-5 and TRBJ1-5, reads DAGVTQSPTHLIKTRGQQVTLRCSPISGHKSVSWYQQVLGQGPQFIFQYYEKEERGRGNFPDRFSARQFPNYSSELNVNALLLGDSALYLCASSLLFVDRVANQPQHFGDGTRLSIL.